This T cell receptor (beta chain) was recorded in a study of T-cell memory formation after mild COVID-19. The ends lost 0 bases at V and 2 bases at J; junction bases unmatched: 11. The CDR3 loop spans 19 amino acids. Germline V gene lookup returns CDR1 SGHDT and CDR2 YYEEEE. MiXCR, run by TCRdb on the 5' RACE reads, gives a single entry per CDR3 protein. The table lists about 340,000 distinct CDR3 sequences, around 14% of them singletons, with 22% in the top ten. The sequence was collected from a man aged 18 to 35 who had mild COVID-19 (a few samples of this study predate the infection). Cell type and time point are not known. Sequencing input: PBMCs or a T cell subset sorted from them (not recorded which). The chain recombines TRBV5-6 with TRBJ2-3; 11 nucleotides agree with TRBD1. The CDR3 bases are TGTGCCAGCAGCTTGGATGGTAGGGACAGGGGGTGGCTCACAGATACGCAGTATTTT. As protein: CASSLDGRDRGWLTDTQYF. Full variable domain (remainder filled in from reference TRBV5-6 and TRBJ2-3): DAGVTQSPTHLIKTRGQQVTLRCSPKSGHDTVSWYQQALGQGPQFIFQYYEEEERQRGNFPDRFSGHQFPNYSSELNVNALLLGDSALYLCASSLDGRDRGWLTDTQYFGPGTRLTVL.